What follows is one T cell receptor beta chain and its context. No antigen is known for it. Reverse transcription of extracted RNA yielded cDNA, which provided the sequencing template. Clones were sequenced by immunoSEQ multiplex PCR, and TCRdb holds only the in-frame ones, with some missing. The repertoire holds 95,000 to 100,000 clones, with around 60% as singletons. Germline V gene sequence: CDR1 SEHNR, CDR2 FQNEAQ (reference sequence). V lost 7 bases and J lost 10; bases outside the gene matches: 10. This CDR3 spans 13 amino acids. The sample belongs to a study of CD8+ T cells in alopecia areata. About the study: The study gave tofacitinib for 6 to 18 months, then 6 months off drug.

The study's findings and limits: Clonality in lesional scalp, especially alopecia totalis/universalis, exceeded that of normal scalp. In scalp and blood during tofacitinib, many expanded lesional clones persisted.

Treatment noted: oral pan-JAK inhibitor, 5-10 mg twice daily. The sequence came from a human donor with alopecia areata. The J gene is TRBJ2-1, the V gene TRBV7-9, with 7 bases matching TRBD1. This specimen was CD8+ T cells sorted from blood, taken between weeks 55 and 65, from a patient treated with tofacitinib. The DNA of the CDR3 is TGTGCCAGCATCCCCGTAGACAGGGTAGAGCAGTTCTTC. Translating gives CASIPVDRVEQFF.